This entry lists 8 T cell receptor delta chains sequenced from one sample in a study of γδ T cells in repeated Plasmodium falciparum infection. TCRdb re-called the multiplex PCR reads via CATT. The table includes 85,000 to 95,000 delta-chain clones, 1.4% detected once. Vgamma9/Vdelta2+ and Vdelta2-negative gammadelta T cells were flow-sorted from PBMC for bulk sequencing. Input material: gamma-delta T cells from blood. These receptor sequences come from a pool of human donors (malaria-infected and uninfected, not separated).

Worth noting for this clone: The translation of this DNA and the TCRdb protein of a much larger clone differ at residue 11, probably owing to a read error; the protein shown here is translated from the DNA. The rearrangement joins TRDV1 to TRDJ1; either TRDD2 or TRDD3 may fit D (9 bases each). TCRdb is silent on the J gene; assignment here came from matching the DNA to germline. Germline CDR1 reads TSWWSYY; CDR2 reads QGS. The CDR3 is made up of 22 amino acids. The V gene lost 3 bases and the J gene lost 1 base, with 33 bases spanning the gap. The CDR3 sequence is CALGEPGLPTVLGDRGTDKLIF. CDR3 DNA: TGTGCTCTTGGGGAGCCCGGCCTTCCTACGGTCTTGGGGGATAGGGGCACCGATAAACTCATCTTT.

The J gene is TRDJ1, the V gene TRDV1; TRDD3 matches at 12 bases. TCRdb records no J gene; here it was assigned by comparing the DNA to germline. This CDR3 contains 25 residues. The V gene end was trimmed by 4 bases and the J gene end by 0 bases; junction bases not matched to a gene: 30. Germline V gene lookup returns CDR1 TSWWSYY and CDR2 QGS. The DNA of the CDR3 is TGTGCTCTTGGGGGACTACCGGGCTTACGTTTCCCTTTTCTGGGGGATACGTGGTACACCGATAAACTCATCTTT. Amino acids: CALGGLPGLRFPFLGDTWYTDKLIF.

By sample share, this clone is medium-sized (0.01 to 0.1%). Other DNA sequences within the sample encode an identical CDR3. The genes are TRAV38-2/DV8 and TRDJ1; D possibly matches TRDD2 or TRDD3 (8 bases each). The CDR3 extends over 21 amino acids. Trimming pared 1 base from V and 0 bases from J, leaving 28 bases between. Germline V gene lookup returns CDR1 TSESDYY and CDR2 QEAYKQQN. The CDR3 DNA reads as TGTGCTTATAGGAGCCACTTCCTACATCGGGGATACTCCTTTTACACCGATAAACTCATCTTT. Amino acids: CAYRSHFLHRGYSFYTDKLIF.

This clone has a handful of counts. The protein TCRdb lists belongs to a much larger clone and differs from this DNA's translation at residue 9, which points to a read error; the protein shown is made from the DNA. The V gene went uncalled, while the J gene is TRDJ1; TRDD3 reflects the table's D call only, with no check against the DNA. The CDR3 is 23 residues long. The CDR3 sequence: CALGEPQSLPPNWGIAPADKLIF. CDR3 DNA: TGTGCTCTTGGGGAACCGCAATCCCTCCCTCCAAACTGGGGGATAGCCCCCGCCGATAAACTCATCTTT.

This clone was recorded many times. TCRdb assigns this DNA the protein of a much larger clone, which departs from its translation at residue 18; this likely reflects a read error, and the protein shown comes from translating the DNA. The rearrangement uses TRDV2 and TRDJ1, with 12 bases identical to TRDD3. The germline V gene encodes CDR1 GEAIGNYY and CDR2 EKD. The CDR3 is 19 amino acids. CDR3 sequence (DNA): TGTGCCTGTGATCCCCTTACTGGGGGATACTCAGAGTACACCGATAAACTCACCTTT. Translated: CACDPLTGGYSEYTDKLTF.

This clone was found a few times. The protein recorded in TCRdb matches a much larger clone and deviates from this DNA's translation at residue 6, suggesting a read error; the protein here is obtained by translating the DNA. This chain links TRDV2 with TRDJ3; 11 positions agree with TRDD3. Because TCRdb records no J gene, it was assigned here through a match of the DNA to germline. V lost 0 bases, J lost 3 bases, and 6 bases stayed unmatched. Germline V lookup: CDR1 GEAIGNYY, CDR2 EKD. The CDR3 spans 19 residues. DNA for the CDR3: TGTGCCTGTGACACCGCGGGAACTGGGGGATACTGGGACACCCGACAGATGTTTTTC. Its translation: CACDTAGTGGYWDTRQMFF.

This clone was seen only a few times. This DNA's translation differs at residue 6 from TCRdb's protein, which comes from a much larger clone; a read error is likely, and the protein shown is translated from the DNA. This sequence joins TRDV1 and TRDJ1; 10 bases agree with TRDD3. The CDR3 is 28 amino acids. CDR1 is TSWWSYY and CDR2 is QGS in the germline V gene. Germline trimming cut 1 base from V and 1 base from J; bases unmatched to any gene: 39. CDR3 sequence (DNA): TGTGCTCTTGGGGAACCGGGGCACCTTCCTAGGGGCCGTACTGGGGGATTCCCGAGCACTTTCCGCACCGATAAACTCATCTTT. The encoded protein is CALGEPGHLPRGRTGGFPSTFRTDKLIF.

This clone showed up many times. TCRdb assigns this DNA the protein of a much larger clone, which departs from its translation at residue 12; this likely reflects a read error, and the protein shown comes from translating the DNA. V gene TRDV3 combines with J gene TRDJ1, with a possible D match to TRDD2 (6 bases). CDR1 is TVYSNPD, CDR2 GDNSRS, per germline (reference sequence). The CDR3 length is 16 residues. The germline V and J ends were trimmed by 4 bases and 7 bases, with 28 bases remaining between them. The CDR3 region has the DNA TGTGCCTCTCCTACGGCCTGGGAGATAGGCTGGCGTAAACTCATCTTT. This codes for CASPTAWEIGWRKLIF.